The sequence of this T cell receptor beta chain was determined in a study of T-cell memory formation after mild COVID-19. Study-wide background: TCR clusters mostly belonged to single donors. Overall study results and limits: The appearance of some responding clones in pre-infection memory suggested that cross-reactive memory joined. Clones contracting across day 15 to 85 had a balanced CD4/CD8 profile; later expanding clones leaned CD4+.

cDNA libraries for TCR alpha and TCR beta, carrying sample barcodes and UMIs, came from 5'RACE with constant-segment primers. TCRdb recomputed calls from the 5' RACE reads with MiXCR, one row per CDR3 protein. The table includes hundreds of thousands of distinct CDR3 sequences, more than 15% detected once. Germline CDR1 and CDR2: MNHNS and SASEGT. Germline trimming cut 5 bases from V and 1 base from J; bases unmatched to any gene: 5. The CDR3 is 16 amino acids. Turning to this clonotype: The antigen is not known.

This TCR came from an adult woman who had mild COVID-19 (a few samples of this study predate the infection). Cell type and time point are not known. V gene TRBV6-1 combines with J gene TRBJ2-3; 11 nucleotides line up with TRBD2. Specimen: PBMCs or a T cell subset sorted from them (not recorded which). CDR3 sequence reads: CASSNLAGGRTDTQYF. CDR3 DNA: TGTGCCAGCAGTAATCTAGCGGGGGGCCGCACAGATACGCAGTATTTT.